Shown below are 30 T cell receptor beta chains from a single sample sequenced in a study of blood T cell repertoires in COVID-19. Produced via immunoSEQ multiplex PCR; TCRdb's table is partial and in-frame only. The profile shows around 700,000 clones, approximately 90% of them singletons. Sequencing input: peripheral blood. The receptors originated from a young woman with acute or convalescent COVID-19.

The chain is built from TRBV5-5 and TRBJ1-5, with 8 nucleotides matching TRBD1. The junction had 9 bases not matched to a gene; V was cut back by 4 bases and J by 0 bases. CDR3 size: 17 residues. Germline lookup yields CDR1 SGHKS and CDR2 YYEKEE (reference sequence). CDR3 sequence reads: CASSTRQGFGSNQPQHF. In DNA form, the CDR3 reads TGTGCCAGCAGCACCAGACAGGGGTTTGGTAGCAATCAGCCCCAGCATTTT.

This chain connects TRBV3-1 (or the pseudogene TRBV3-2) to TRBJ2-1, with 10 bases aligning to TRBD1. V was clipped by 0 bases and J by 9 bases; unmatched bases: 8. CDR3 length: 16 residues. Germline lookup yields CDR1 LGHDT and CDR2 YNNKEL (reference sequence). CDR3 amino acids: CASSQDGTGERREQFF. The CDR3 nucleotides are TGTGCCAGCAGCCAAGATGGGACAGGGGAACGACGTGAGCAGTTCTTC.

The gene calls are TRBV12-3 or TRBV12-4 and TRBJ1-1; 9 bases are shared with TRBD1. V was pared by 6 bases and J by 10 bases, with 9 bases of the junction left unmatched. CDR3 size: 13 residues. DNA of the CDR3: TGTGCCAGCAGCCCCTACAGGGGGCGCGGAGCTTTCTTT. This sequence encodes CASSPYRGRGAFF.

This chain uses TRBV5-6 with TRBJ1-6; tentative D call: TRBD1 (6 bases). The V end lost 3 bases, the J end lost 7 bases, and 11 bases lay between the germline ends. There are 14 residues in the CDR3. Germline assignment: CDR1 SGHDT and CDR2 YYEEEE. The chain's CDR3 is CASSSTGPNSPLHF. The CDR3 DNA sequence: TGTGCCAGCAGCTCAACAGGGCCCAATTCACCCCTCCACTTT.

This clone was seen a handful of times. V gene TRBV10-3 combines with J gene TRBJ2-1, with TRBD1 matching over 7 bases. Looked up from germline, CDR1 is ENHRY and CDR2 is SYGVKD. The CDR3 loop spans 15 amino acids. J lost 6 bases, V lost 4 bases, and 9 bases had no gene match. CDR3 coding DNA: TGTGCCATCAGTGTCGGTCAGGGGGAGATCAATGAGCAGTTCTTC. Translation: CAISVGQGEINEQFF.

The chain employs TRBV9 and TRBJ1-6; 9 bases align to TRBD1. In germline, CDR1 is SGDLS, CDR2 YYNGEE. CDR3 length: 16 amino acids. The V segment lost 4 bases and the J segment 6 bases; nucleotides outside the gene matches: 8. Here the CDR3 DNA reads TGTGCCAGCAGCCTCCAGGGGACAGGGTTTAATTCACCCCTCCACTTT. This sequence encodes CASSLQGTGFNSPLHF.

Notes on this clone: A read error may produce the germline difference seen at one junction end. V and J are TRBV7-9 and TRBJ1-6; tentatively, D is TRBD1 (5 bases). Germline V gene sequence: CDR1 SEHNR, CDR2 FQNEAQ (reference sequence). The CDR3 sequence is 18 residues long. The CDR3 sequence is CACSRAGLEGFYNSPLHF. The DNA for the CDR3 is TGTGCCTGCAGTAGGGCAGGGTTAGAAGGGTTCTATAATTCACCCCTCCACTTT.

The CDR3 DNA reads as TGTGCCAGCAGTTACTCGAGACACATCTGGCCCCAGCATTTT. It codes for CASSYSRHIWPQHF. This chain joins TRBV6-5 and TRBJ1-5; D is uncertain. CDR3 length: 14 residues. Germline assignment: CDR1 MNHEY and CDR2 SVGAGI. V lost 0 bases and J 9 bases, leaving 12 bases between the germline ends.

The CDR3 region is CAWRERENTEAFF. CDR3 coding DNA: TGTGCCTGGAGAGAGAGGGAGAACACTGAAGCTTTCTTT. This chain links TRBV30 with TRBJ1-1; the D is unclear. The germline gives CDR1 GTSNPN, CDR2 SVGIG (reference sequence). CDR3 length equals 13 residues. V shed 3 bases and J shed 1 base, with 9 bases lying between them.

The V and J genes are TRBV14 and TRBJ1-2; D possibly corresponds to TRBD1 (5 bases). CDR1 SGHDN and CDR2 FVKESK come from the germline V gene. This CDR3 has 19 residues. The V gene lost 2 bases and the J gene lost 8 bases, with 30 bases spanning the gap. The CDR3: CASSQRARDYFLPDPGYTF. CDR3 nucleotide sequence: TGTGCCAGCAGCCAACGAGCCCGGGACTATTTCTTACCTGATCCGGGCTACACCTTC.

CDR3 sequence: CASSLAGMNTEAFF. The DNA of the CDR3 is TGTGCCAGCAGCTTGGCAGGCATGAACACTGAAGCTTTCTTT. This sequence joins TRBV5-4 and TRBJ1-1; D not resolved. V lost 0 bases and J lost 0, with 6 bases in between. This CDR3 is 14 amino acids long. Germline lookup yields CDR1 SGHNT and CDR2 YYREEE (reference sequence).

This chain links TRBV24-1 with TRBJ2-2; 7 nucleotides match TRBD1. There are 14 residues in the CDR3. The J segment lost 3 bases and the V segment lost 5 bases, leaving 2 bases of the junction unmatched. CDR1 is KGHDR and CDR2 is SFDVKD in the germline V gene. Here the CDR3 DNA reads TGTGCCACCAGTGCCGGGACAGACACCGGGGAGCTGTTTTTT. Its translation: CATSAGTDTGELFF.

The chain couples TRBV5-1 to TRBJ1-3; 7 positions agree with TRBD1. V lost 4 bases, J lost 0 bases, and 7 bases stayed unmatched. Germline assignment: CDR1 SGHRS and CDR2 YFSETQ. This CDR3 is built from 16 residues. The chain's CDR3 is CASSRTGAYSGNTIYF. CDR3 sequence (DNA): TGCGCCAGCAGCAGGACAGGAGCCTACTCTGGAAACACCATATATTTT. The full variable domain, in which reference TRBV5-1 and TRBJ1-3 provide the parts outside the CDR3, is KAGVTQTPRYLIKTRGQQVTLSCSPISGHRSVSWYQQTPGQGLQFLFEYFSETQRNKGNFPGRFSGRQFSNSRSEMNVSTLELGDSALYLCASSRTGAYSGNTIYFGEGSWLTVV.

The genes are TRBV5-1 and TRBJ1-1; tentatively, D is TRBD1 (6 bases). The CDR3 has 16 residues. Germline values: CDR1 SGHRS, CDR2 YFSETQ. Trimming stripped 0 bases from V and 3 bases from J, with 15 bases between. The CDR3, as DNA: TGCGCCAGCAGCTTGGCCTTCGGCAGGGGAGACACTGAAGCTTTCTTT. Translation: CASSLAFGRGDTEAFF.

The chain employs TRBV6-5 and TRBJ1-5, with TRBD1 matching 8 bases. This CDR3 is 15 amino acids long. Per germline, CDR1 MNHEY and CDR2 SVGAGI. V shed 7 bases and J 3 bases; nucleotides not matched to a gene: 8. CDR3 nucleotide sequence: TGTGCCAGCATTATGGACAGGGTTCACAATCAGCCCCAGCATTTT. This gives the protein CASIMDRVHNQPQHF.

The chain links TRBV5-5 to TRBJ2-7; D ambiguous. V was pared by 4 bases and J by 3 bases, with 8 bases between. CDR1 SGHKS and CDR2 YYEKEE come from the germline V gene (reference sequence). CDR3 length: 12 residues. The CDR3, as DNA: TGTGCCAGCAGCCCGCTTAGCTACGAGCAGTACTTC. This codes for CASSPLSYEQYF.

This rearrangement joins TRBV19 to TRBJ1-5; possible D gene TRBD1, 5 bases. The CDR3 extends over 16 amino acids. The germline gives CDR1 LNHDA, CDR2 SQIVND (reference sequence). Between the trimmed V and J ends, which lost 5 bases and 7 bases, there was a span of 21 bases. The CDR3 bases are TGTGCCAGTAGTCCTCGGGGGGGAGCCGGTCACCAGCCCCAGCATTTT. Encoded protein: CASSPRGGAGHQPQHF.

The chain carries TRBV24-1 and TRBJ1-1; 8 bases map to TRBD1. Germline CDR1 is KGHDR and CDR2 is SFDVKD. CDR3 size: 14 residues. V dropped 5 bases and J dropped 4; count of bases not matched to a gene: 5. In DNA, the CDR3 is TGTGCCACCAGTGCCCCAGACAGGGGCACTGAAGCTTTCTTT. Its translation is CATSAPDRGTEAFF.

As DNA, the CDR3 is TGTGCCTGGAGCCCCTCCATAGCAGGGGCAGAGACCCAGTACTTC. Amino acid sequence: CAWSPSIAGAETQYF. The chain joins TRBV30 to TRBJ2-5, with D perhaps TRBD1 (6 bases). V gave up 3 bases and J gave up 4 bases, with 18 bases separating them. The CDR3 is 15 amino acids. Germline CDR1 and CDR2: GTSNPN and SVGIG (reference sequence).

V gene TRBV29-1 combines with J gene TRBJ1-2; D is unresolved. The V and J ends lost 5 bases and 3 bases respectively, with 7 bases between them. The CDR3 loop spans 11 amino acids. Germline V gene sequence: CDR1 SQVTM, CDR2 ANQGSEA. CDR3 region: CSVYSDYGYTF. The CDR3 DNA reads as TGCAGCGTTTACAGTGACTATGGCTACACCTTC.

V usage is TRBV19 and J usage is TRBJ1-1; D not resolved. V lost 7 bases and J lost 0, with 24 bases in between. This CDR3 is 18 amino acids long. CDR1 and CDR2 from the germline V gene are LNHDA and SQIVND (reference sequence). The CDR3 protein is CASTPIPGNWNLNTEAFF. Written as DNA, the CDR3 is TGTGCCAGTACCCCTATCCCCGGGAACTGGAACCTGAACACTGAAGCTTTCTTT.

The V call is TRBV6-5, the J call TRBJ2-7, with a possible D match to TRBD2 (6 bases). The CDR3 spans 13 residues. Trimming took 7 bases from V and 0 from J, leaving 10 bases between them. The germline V gene encodes CDR1 MNHEY and CDR2 SVGAGI. The CDR3 loop reads CASTGVHSYEQYF. The DNA of the CDR3 is TGTGCCAGCACGGGGGTCCACTCCTACGAGCAGTACTTC.

In nucleotides, the CDR3 is TGTGCCAGCAGCTTAGCGGGCAGGGACACTGAAGCTTTCTTT. It yields the protein CASSLAGRDTEAFF. The chain links TRBV7-2 to TRBJ1-1; D is possibly TRBD1 (5 bases). The V gene lost 0 bases and the J gene lost 3 bases, with 8 bases spanning the gap. From germline, CDR1 is SGHTA and CDR2 FQGNSA. The CDR3 is 14 residues long. The full variable domain, rest sourced from reference TRBV7-2 and TRBJ1-1, is GAGVSQSPSNKVTEKGKDVELRCDPISGHTALYWYRQSLGQGLEFLIYFQGNSAPDKSGLPSDRFSAERTGGSVSTLTIQRTQQEDSAVYLCASSLAGRDTEAFFGQGTRLTVV.

The chain is built from TRBV9 and TRBJ2-1, with TRBD2 matching 10 bases. Germline V lookup: CDR1 SGDLS, CDR2 YYNGEE. There are 15 residues in the CDR3. With 3 bases clipped from V and 2 bases from J, the junction kept 2 bases outside the gene matches. DNA of the CDR3: TGTGCCAGCAGCGGTAGCGGGGGGCCCTACAATGAGCAGTTCTTC. Translated: CASSGSGGPYNEQFF.

This chain's CDR3 is CASSRQGANEQYF. The CDR3 region has the DNA TGTGCCAGCAGTAGACAGGGGGCCAACGAGCAGTACTTC. The V call is TRBV27, the J call TRBJ2-7; the match to TRBD1 covers 10 bases. CDR3 length: 13 residues. V lost 5 bases to trimming and J lost 5 bases; unmatched junction nucleotides: 3. In germline, CDR1 is MNHEY, CDR2 SMNVEV (reference sequence).

The chain uses TRBV24-1 and TRBJ1-2, with 12 bases identical to TRBD1. The V and J ends lost 11 bases and 8 bases, in that order; junction bases with no gene match: 14. In germline, CDR1 is KGHDR, CDR2 SFDVKD. The CDR3 has 15 residues. CDR3 region: CAIPVGDRGRWGYTF. CDR3 nucleotides: TGTGCCATTCCTGTCGGGGACAGGGGGCGGTGGGGCTACACCTTC.

The chain combines TRBV7-8 with TRBJ1-2; D is perhaps TRBD1 (5 bases). In germline, CDR1 is SGHVS, CDR2 FQNEAQ. This CDR3 spans 13 amino acids. Trimming pared 2 bases from V and 4 bases from J, leaving 8 bases between. CDR3 DNA: TGTGCCAGCAGCTTACAGGGCGTCTATGGCTACACCTTC. Encoded protein: CASSLQGVYGYTF.

The chain is built from TRBV19 and TRBJ1-2; D is ambiguous. The CDR3 covers 14 residues. The ends were cut back, 9 bases at V and 4 bases at J, with 18 bases in the middle. CDR1 is LNHDA and CDR2 is SQIVND in the germline V gene (reference sequence). In DNA form, the CDR3 reads TGTGCCAGCCAACCCCCGGGGAGCCTCTATGGCTACACCTTC. Its protein is CASQPPGSLYGYTF. Looking up the rest from reference TRBV19 and TRBJ1-2 gives the full variable domain: DGGITQSPKYLFRKEGQNVTLSCEQNLNHDAMYWYRQDPGQGLRLIYYSQIVNDFQKGDIAEGYSVSREKKESFPLTVTSAQKNPTAFYLCASQPPGSLYGYTFGSGTRLTVV.

There are a few counts of this clone. V gene TRBV3-1 (or the pseudogene TRBV3-2) combines with J gene TRBJ1-3; D gene ambiguous. This CDR3 spans 15 amino acids. The V end lost 4 bases, the J end lost 3 bases, and 13 bases lay between the germline ends. Germline lookup yields CDR1 LGHDT and CDR2 YNNKEL (reference sequence). CDR3 region: CASSRGQSLGNTIYF. CDR3 sequence (DNA): TGTGCCAGCAGCCGCGGCCAGTCCCTTGGAAACACCATATATTTT.

V usage is TRBV7-2 and J usage is TRBJ1-5; tentative D call: TRBD1 (6 bases). The germline gives CDR1 SGHTA, CDR2 FQGNSA. Trimming cost V 5 bases and J 4 bases, with 6 bases left between them. The CDR3 runs to 12 residues. CDR3 nucleotides: TGTGCCAGCAGCCAGGGGAATCAGCCCCAGCATTTT. Its translation: CASSQGNQPQHF.